This T cell receptor (beta chain) comes out of a study of cytomegalovirus exposure and HLA in healthy donors. The V gene's germline CDR1 is MNHEY and CDR2 SMNVEV (reference sequence). After removal of 2 bases from V and 1 base from J, the junction contained 5 bases not matched to a gene. This CDR3 region has 17 residues. The data were produced by immunoSEQ multiplex PCR, yet TCRdb's version contains in-frame clones alone and is incomplete. The table lists some 260,000 clones, about 90% of them singletons. V and J are TRBV27 and TRBJ2-2, with 9 bases matching TRBD1. The source is a man aged 18 to 29 in good health and CMV-seropositive. The sample was PBMCs. The CDR3 DNA is TGTGCCAGCAGTTTAAACAGGGGGCAGAAGAACACCGGGGAGCTGTTTTTT. Amino acids: CASSLNRGQKNTGELFF.